This TCR beta chain was captured by sequencing in a study of blood T cell repertoires in COVID-19. This clone occurred a few times. Here immunoSEQ multiplex PCR was the method, and the copy in TCRdb shows in-frame clones only, minus some. The sample contains 90,000 to 150,000 clones, 70% to 85% of which appear only once. Germline loops: CDR1 MNHEY, CDR2 SVGAGI. Losses at the gene ends were 7 bases for V and 3 bases for J; bases not matched to a gene: 11. The CDR3 consists of 15 residues. The receptor was isolated from a human donor with acute or convalescent COVID-19. The donor label of this sample is uncertain. Sequencing input: peripheral blood. J is TRBJ2-7 and V is TRBV6-5; 8 bases are shared with TRBD1. The chain's CDR3 is CASTRVDRENYEQYF. As DNA, the CDR3 is TGTGCCAGCACGAGGGTGGACAGGGAGAACTACGAGCAGTACTTC.